This T cell receptor (beta chain) comes out of a study of regulatory and conventional T cells in RAG deficiency. About this clone: Antigen specificity is unknown.

Blood CD4+ CD25-low CD127-high conventional T cells supplied the genomic DNA template. Regarding the study as a whole: Shannon entropy was markedly lower and Simpson indices higher in RAG-deficient patients than control T-cell subsets.

The protocol was immunoSEQ multiplex PCR, while the TCRdb copy is restricted to in-frame clones and leaves out a portion. The data hold about 46,000 clones, with more than 80% observed a single time. This sample was also put to use in a study of regulatory T cells. That work contributes: Primers: 52 TRBV forward and 13 TRBJ reverse.

The sequence was collected from a human donor in good health. The sequencing sample was made of CD4+ effector T cells sorted from blood.

The CDR3 DNA sequence: TGTGCCAGTAGTAGCCTGACGGGGGGGAGGGAGCAGTACTTC. Its protein is CASSSLTGGREQYF. The gene calls are TRBV19 and TRBJ2-7; 8 bases map to TRBD2. Germline V gene data show CDR1 as LNHDA and CDR2 as SQIVND (reference sequence). V lost 4 bases to trimming and J lost 7 bases; unmatched junction nucleotides: 9. CDR3 length: 14 amino acids.